A single sample gave rise to the 2 T cell receptor beta chains below, sequenced in a study of cytomegalovirus exposure and HLA in healthy donors (dated by TCRdb to about 2017). Library creation used the immunoSEQ multiplex PCR assay. The multiplex PCR relied on a mix of 60 forward primers for TCR Vbeta segments and 13 reverse primers for TCR Jbeta segments. This is the immuneACCESS table as TCRdb keeps it, with only in-frame sequences that have V and J called. A part of the clones is gone; compared with another copy, unresolved V genes explain less than half, and the rest is unexplained. The data table for this sample lists 200,000 to 250,000 clones. Of the sample, approximately 0.98% is held by the ten largest clones. Sequenced material: PBMCs. The receptor set was obtained from a woman under 40 in good health and CMV-seropositive.

The rearrangement uses TRBV6-6 and TRBJ2-5, with a weak D call TRBD1 (6 bases). The germline V and J ends were trimmed by 5 bases and 7 bases, with 17 bases remaining between them. The length of the CDR3 is 14 residues. CDR1 and CDR2 from the germline V gene are MNHNY and SVGAGI (reference sequence). The CDR3 sequence is CASSVLQGRGTQYF. The CDR3 DNA follows: TGTGCCAGCAGTGTATTACAGGGTCGGGGGACCCAGTACTTC.

The chain uses TRBV2 and TRBJ1-5; the D is unclear. CDR3 size: 12 residues. Germline assignment: CDR1 SNHLY and CDR2 FYNNEI. V gave up 7 bases and J gave up 7 bases, with 11 bases separating them. The CDR3 is CASTAGWQPQHF. In DNA form, the CDR3 reads TGTGCCAGCACGGCAGGTTGGCAGCCCCAGCATTTT.